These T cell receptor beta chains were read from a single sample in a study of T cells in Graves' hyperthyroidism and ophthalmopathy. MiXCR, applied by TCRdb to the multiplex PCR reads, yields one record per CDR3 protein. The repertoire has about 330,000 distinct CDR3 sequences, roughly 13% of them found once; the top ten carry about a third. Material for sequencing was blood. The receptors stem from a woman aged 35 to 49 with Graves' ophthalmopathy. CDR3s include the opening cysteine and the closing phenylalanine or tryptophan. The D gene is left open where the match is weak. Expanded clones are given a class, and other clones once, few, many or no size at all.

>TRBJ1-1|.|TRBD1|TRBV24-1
TGTGCCAGGGATAAAAGGGGGCGTATGGGGGGAGCTTTCTTT
CARDKRGRMGGAFF
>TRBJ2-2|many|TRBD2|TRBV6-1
TGTGCCAGCAGTCCCCCCGGGGGGGCAAGCACCGGGGAGCTGTTTTTT
CASSPPGGASTGELFF
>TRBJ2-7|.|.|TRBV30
TGTGCCTGGAGTGGGAACACGGTAACCTACGAGCAGTACTTC
CAWSGNTVTYEQYF
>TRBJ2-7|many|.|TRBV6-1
TGTGCCAGCAGTTATCTGACAGCTGTGTACTTC
CASSYLTAVYF
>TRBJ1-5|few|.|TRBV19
TGTGCCAGTAAGGAGGGGCGTTATAGCAATCAGCCCCAGCATTTT
CASKEGRYSNQPQHF
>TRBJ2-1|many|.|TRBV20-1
TGCAGTGCTAGAGTAGGAGGGATACGTCAAAATGAGCAGTTCTTC
CSARVGGIRQNEQFF
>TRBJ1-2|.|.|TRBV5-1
TGCGCCAGCAGCTTGGAGGACGGAAACTATGGCTACACCTTC
CASSLEDGNYGYTF
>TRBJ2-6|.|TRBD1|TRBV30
TGTGCCTGGAGTACAGGGGCCTCTGGGGCCAACGTCCTGACTTTC
CAWSTGASGANVLTF
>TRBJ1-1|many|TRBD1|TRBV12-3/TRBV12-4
TGTGCCAGCAGTTTAGATGCAGGGGGCGGCACTGAAGCTTTCTTT
CASSLDAGGGTEAFF
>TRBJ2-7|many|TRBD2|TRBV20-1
TGCAGTGCTAGTCTTGCTAGCGGGAGGGACGAGCAGTACTTC
CSASLASGRDEQYF
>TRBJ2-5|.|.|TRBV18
TGTGCCAGCTCACCCAGTGTAGGGCTGCCCCACGAGACCCAGTACTTC
CASSPSVGLPHETQYF
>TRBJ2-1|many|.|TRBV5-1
TGCGCCAGCAGCTGGGGCAGGTCCAATGAGCAGTTCTTC
CASSWGRSNEQFF
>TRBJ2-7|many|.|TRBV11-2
TGTGCCAGCAGCGAAAACAACAGCTACGAGCAGTACTTC
CASSENNSYEQYF
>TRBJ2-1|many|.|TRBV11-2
TGTGCCAGCAGCTTAACCCCTCCCGGGTCGCTCTTGTCCAATGAGCAGTTCTTC
CASSLTPPGSLLSNEQFF
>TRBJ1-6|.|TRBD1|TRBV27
TGTGCCAGCAATTTAAGGGGGCGGAATTCACCCCTCCACTTT
CASNLRGRNSPLHF
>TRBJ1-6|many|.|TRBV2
TGTGCCAGCAGTGAGGGGTATTTAGCCCTCCACTTT
CASSEGYLALHF
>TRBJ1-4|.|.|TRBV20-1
TGCAGTGCTGGAGGGGGGGCGAGGAGTGAAAAACTGTTTTTT
CSAGGGARSEKLFF
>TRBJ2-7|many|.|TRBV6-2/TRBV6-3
TGTGCCAGCAGTTACTCGTTCGAGCAGTACTTC
CASSYSFEQYF
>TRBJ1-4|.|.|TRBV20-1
TGCAGTGCAAAAAATCCTAGGACCGATGAAAAACTGTTTTTT
CSAKNPRTDEKLFF
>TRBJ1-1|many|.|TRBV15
TGTGCCACCAGCACCTCGGGTAACACTGAAGCTTTCTTT
CATSTSGNTEAFF
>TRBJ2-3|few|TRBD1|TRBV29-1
TGCAGCGCTGCAACAGGGGGCACAGATACGCAGTATTTT
CSAATGGTDTQYF
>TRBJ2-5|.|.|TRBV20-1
TGCAGTGCCCCGTACGGTCAAGAGACCCAGTACTTC
CSAPYGQETQYF
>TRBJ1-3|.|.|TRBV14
TGTGCCAGCAGTCCGGAGAGGGGGAGATTCGGAAACACCATATATTTT
CASSPERGRFGNTIYF
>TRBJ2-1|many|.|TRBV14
TGTGCCAGCAGCCAATTGACAGTCGGCAATGAGCAGTTCTTC
CASSQLTVGNEQFF
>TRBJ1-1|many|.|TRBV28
TGTGCCAGCAGTTTATCAGGGGTCGACACTGAAGCTTTCTTT
CASSLSGVDTEAFF
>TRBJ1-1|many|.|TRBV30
TGTGCCTGGGCGCAATCCAGAAACACTGAAGCTTTCTTT
CAWAQSRNTEAFF